This record concerns one TCR beta chain sequence. Its antigen is currently unknown. Method: immunoSEQ multiplex PCR; TCRdb's copy keeps in-frame clones and lacks some. The sample holds around 450,000 clones, around 90% seen once. Treatment described: over 15 received Ad26.COV2.S at low or high dose, single or two shots; about 5 received placebo; per-sample allocation not given. Samples came from day 63 after the first vaccine or placebo injection. The individual, an adult aged 18-55 years, was a donor in Boston. This record comes from a study of Ad26.COV2.S vaccination and SARS-CoV-2 variants. Background on the study: Intramuscularly, Ad26.COV2.S was given either once or twice, 56 days apart.

Study-wide findings and caveats: It was reported that spike-specific CD8+ and CD4+ T cell responses were substantially broad after vaccination.

The sequencing here drew on peripheral blood, taken in a trial of Ad26.COV2.S vaccine versus placebo. This clonotype was obtained from a person between 18 and 60 years old who received the Ad26.COV2.S COVID-19 vaccine or a placebo.

CDR3 residues: CASSATAGQGNTGELFF. CDR3 in DNA: TGTGCCAGCAGCGCCACTGCGGGACAGGGGAACACCGGGGAGCTGTTTTTT. The J gene is TRBJ2-2, the V gene TRBV2, with 9 bases fitting TRBD1. CDR3 length: 17 residues. V lost 6 bases to trimming and J lost 1 base; unmatched junction nucleotides: 9. Germline V gives CDR1 SNHLY, CDR2 FYNNEI.